The sequence of this T cell receptor (beta chain) was determined in a study of blood T cell repertoires in COVID-19. Study context: The study drew acute and convalescent COVID-19 samples from the United States, Italy and Spain. Nucleic acid was either cDNA or gDNA, and it came from T cells, B-cell-depleted T cells, or PBMCs.

The germline CDR1 and CDR2 sequences are WSHSY and SAAADI. V was clipped by 3 bases and J by 6 bases; unmatched bases: 3. CDR3 length: 14 amino acids. Authors' analysis steps: Scientists estimated how many nucleated cells there were by amplifying reference gene primers. TCRdb's table, derived via immunoSEQ multiplex PCR, lists solely in-frame clones and lacks some. V and J calls and clone size are those listed in that table; D and trimming were worked out from the DNA. The repertoire holds fewer than 300,000 clones, approximately 87% seen once, with under 2.5% in the top ten. This clone has just one count. Other DNA sequences in this specimen translate into the identical CDR3.

Sequenced sample: peripheral blood. The chain is built from TRBV10-2 and TRBJ1-4; TRBD1 agrees at 8 bases. The sequence came from a woman between 45 and 60 years old with acute or convalescent COVID-19. The CDR3 is CASSEDRGDEKLFF. CDR3 nucleotides: TGCGCCAGCAGTGAAGACAGGGGAGATGAAAAACTGTTTTTT.